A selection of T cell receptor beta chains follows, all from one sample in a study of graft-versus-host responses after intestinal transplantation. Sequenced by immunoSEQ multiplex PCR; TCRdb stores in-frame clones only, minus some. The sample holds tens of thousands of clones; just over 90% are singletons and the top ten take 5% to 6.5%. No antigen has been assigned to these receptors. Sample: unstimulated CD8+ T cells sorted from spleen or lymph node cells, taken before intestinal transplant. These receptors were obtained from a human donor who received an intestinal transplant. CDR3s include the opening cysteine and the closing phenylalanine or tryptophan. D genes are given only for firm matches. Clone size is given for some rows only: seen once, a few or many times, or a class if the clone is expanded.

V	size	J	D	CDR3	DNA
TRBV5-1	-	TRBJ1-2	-	CASSSGFNYGYTF	TGCGCCAGCAGCTCCGGGTTTAACTATGGCTACACCTTC
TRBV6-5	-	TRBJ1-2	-	CASSYGVNYGYTF	TGTGCCAGCAGTTACGGGGTGAACTATGGCTACACCTTC
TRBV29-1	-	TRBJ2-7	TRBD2	CSVETSPSGLAGETYEQYF	TGCAGCGTTGAAACTAGCCCTTCTGGGCTAGCGGGAGAAACCTACGAGCAGTACTTC
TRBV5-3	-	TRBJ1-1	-	CARSLAGHTHWGAFF	TGTGCCAGAAGCTTGGCAGGGCATACACACTGGGGGGCTTTCTTT
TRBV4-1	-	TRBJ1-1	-	CASSQDRQKLMNTEAFF	TGCGCCAGCAGCCAGGATCGACAGAAACTCATGAACACTGAAGCTTTCTTT
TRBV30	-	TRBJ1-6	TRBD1	CGCGQGASNSPLHF	TGTGGTTGCGGACAGGGGGCCTCTAATTCACCCCTCCACTTT
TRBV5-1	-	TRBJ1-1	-	CASRMWGADTEAFF	TGCGCCAGCAGGATGTGGGGGGCAGACACTGAAGCTTTCTTT
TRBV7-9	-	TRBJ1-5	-	CASSPGGVQPQHF	TGTGCCAGCAGCCCCGGGGGGGTTCAGCCCCAGCATTTT
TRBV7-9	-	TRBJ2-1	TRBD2	CASSPLWGGYGNEQFF	TGTGCCAGCAGCCCATTATGGGGGGGTTATGGCAATGAGCAGTTCTTC
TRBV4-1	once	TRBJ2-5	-	CASSQEGPGVVGETQYF	TGCGCCAGCAGCCAAGAGGGTCCAGGGGTTGTTGGGGAGACCCAGTACTTC
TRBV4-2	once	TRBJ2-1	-	CASSQLAVTTLEGNEQFF	TGTGCCAGCAGCCAATTAGCGGTAACTACCCTTGAGGGCAATGAGCAGTTCTTC
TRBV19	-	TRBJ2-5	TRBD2	CASSLYLAGGPQETQYF	TGTGCCAGTAGTCTTTACCTAGCGGGGGGCCCTCAAGAGACCCAGTACTTC
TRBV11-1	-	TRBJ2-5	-	CASRAGVTAQETQYF	TGTGCCAGCAGGGCTGGAGTGACGGCTCAAGAGACCCAGTACTTC
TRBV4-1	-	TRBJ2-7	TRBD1	CASSQPGQGGYEQYF	TGCGCCAGCAGCCAACCGGGACAGGGAGGGTACGAGCAGTACTTC
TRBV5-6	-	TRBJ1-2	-	CASSLELAGARYGYTF	TGTGCCAGCAGCTTGGAGTTGGCAGGAGCTCGCTATGGCTACACCTTC
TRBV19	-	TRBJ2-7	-	CASSIPAGPAYEQYF	TGTGCCAGTAGTATCCCGGCGGGACCGGCGTACGAGCAGTACTTC
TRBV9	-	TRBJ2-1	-	CASSPPQKGRQFF	TGTGCCAGCAGCCCACCCCAGAAGGGGAGACAGTTCTTC